This T cell receptor (beta chain) originates from a study of blood T cell repertoires in COVID-19. Study-level information: Sites across the United States, Italy and Spain contributed samples from acute and convalescent COVID-19.

The assay was immunoSEQ multiplex PCR, and TCRdb's table has in-frame clones only and misses some. Of 59,000 or so clones in the sample, more than 75% were seen once. Trimming pared 6 bases from V and 0 bases from J, leaving 6 bases between. CDR1 KGHSH and CDR2 LQKENI come from the germline V gene. This CDR3 has 14 amino acids. The receptor comes from a human donor in a cohort sampled during active COVID-19. Sequencing was performed on peripheral blood. The chain links TRBV18 to TRBJ1-6; D not certain. The CDR3 loop reads CASSPSSYNSPLHF. DNA of the CDR3: TGTGCCAGCTCCCCGAGCTCCTATAATTCACCCCTCCACTTT.